This TCR beta chain was sequenced for a study of T cell repertoires in cytomegalovirus infection. TCRdb used MiXCR to reprocess the reads, holding one entry per CDR3 protein. This repertoire shows 45,000 to 55,000 distinct CDR3 sequences, nearly 20% found once; its top ten account for approximately 53%. The sample holds a few counts of this clonotype. Its matching antigen is unknown. The source was CD8+ T cells from cultured PBMCs, collected from culture after CMV antigen stimulation. The sequence derives from a human donor in good health (CMV status not recorded). Some clones in this sample may be carry-over from other donors' samples.

CDR3 protein: CASSISSGGASETQYF. DNA for the CDR3: TGTGCCAGCAGTATTTCTAGCGGGGGGGCTTCTGAGACCCAGTACTTC. The gene calls are TRBV28 and TRBJ2-5, with 12 bases lining up with TRBD2. This CDR3 spans 16 amino acids. Germline V CDR1 and CDR2: MDHEN, SYDVKM. With 5 bases clipped from V and 5 bases from J, the junction kept 9 bases outside the gene matches. Full variable domain (outside the CDR3, taken from reference TRBV28 and TRBJ2-5): DVKVTQSSRYLVKRTGEKVFLECVQDMDHENMFWYRQDPGLGLRLIYFSYDVKMKEKGDIPEGYSVSREKKERFSLILESASTNQTSMYLCASSISSGGASETQYFGPGTRLLVL.